Below, 23 T cell receptor beta chains from the same sample are listed, as sequenced in a study of identical twins. From the 5' RACE reads, TCRdb called clonotypes with MiXCR, one entry per CDR3 protein. The sample holds 400,000 to 500,000 distinct CDR3 sequences, less than 20% seen once. Material: naive T cells sorted from blood. Receptors originate from a man in his fifties or sixties in good health.

The chain uses TRBV20-1 and TRBJ1-1; D uncertain. Germline CDR1 DFQATT, CDR2 SNEGSKA (reference sequence). V lost 0 bases and J 5 bases, leaving 4 bases between the germline ends. The CDR3 totals 11 residues. For the CDR3, the DNA is TGCAGTGCTAGAGATTATACTGAAGCTTTCTTT. It encodes CSARDYTEAFF.

This chain connects TRBV12-3 or TRBV12-4 to TRBJ2-4; the match to TRBD2 covers 10 bases. J gave up 4 bases and V 8 bases, and 5 bases lay outside the gene matches. CDR3 length: 14 amino acids. The CDR3 DNA follows: TGTGCCAGCCGTGCTAGCGGGGGTAAAAACATTCAGTACTTC. Its translation: CASRASGGKNIQYF.

This clonotype has at least ten counts. V is TRBV11-2 and J is TRBJ2-7; 7 bases line up with TRBD2. V lost 5 bases to trimming and J lost 0 bases; unmatched junction nucleotides: 13. This CDR3 comprises 17 residues. From germline, CDR1 is SGHAT and CDR2 FQNNGV. The CDR3: CASSPPRAGGSSYEQYF. The CDR3 region has the DNA TGTGCCAGCAGCCCCCCCCGGGCAGGCGGGAGCTCCTACGAGCAGTACTTC.

The gene calls are TRBV28 and TRBJ2-5; the D gene is possibly TRBD2 (7 bases). V shed 2 bases and J shed 3 bases, with 13 bases lying between them. Germline V gene lookup returns CDR1 MDHEN and CDR2 SYDVKM. The CDR3 covers 15 residues. DNA for the CDR3: TGTGCCAGCAGTTTAGGGGGGGCGCAGGAAGAGACCCAGTACTTC. Amino acids: CASSLGGAQEETQYF. Supplemented by reference TRBV28 and TRBJ2-5, the full variable domain reads DVKVTQSSRYLVKRTGEKVFLECVQDMDHENMFWYRQDPGLGLRLIYFSYDVKMKEKGDIPEGYSVSREKKERFSLILESASTNQTSMYLCASSLGGAQEETQYFGPGTRLLVL.

V and J are TRBV20-1 and TRBJ2-7; D unclear. This CDR3 comprises 12 residues. Germline assignment: CDR1 DFQATT and CDR2 SNEGSKA (reference sequence). The V gene lost 0 bases and the J gene lost 3 bases, with 6 bases spanning the gap. CDR3 bases: TGCAGTGCTAGAGACGTCGGCTACGAGCAGTACTTC. Translated, it gives CSARDVGYEQYF.

There are many counts of this clonotype. This rearrangement joins TRBV7-2 to TRBJ2-1; D is perhaps TRBD2 (6 bases). Per germline, CDR1 SGHTA and CDR2 FQGNSA. The CDR3 runs to 14 residues. The V and J ends lost 3 bases and 10 bases respectively, with 16 bases between them. DNA of the CDR3: TGTGCCAGCAGCTTTGTGTCGGAGGGTCGGGAGCAGTTCTTC. Protein: CASSFVSEGREQFF.

Many counts were recorded for this clonotype. The chain has TRBV29-1 and TRBJ1-2; no definite D call. CDR1 and CDR2 from the germline V gene are SQVTM and ANQGSEA. The length of the CDR3 is 15 residues. V was trimmed by 3 bases and J by 2 bases, leaving 16 bases between them. The CDR3 DNA sequence: TGCAGCGTTGAGATAATTTGGGCCAGGAACTATGGCTACACCTTC. The encoded protein is CSVEIIWARNYGYTF.

The chain uses TRBV20-1 and TRBJ1-2, with TRBD1 matching 8 bases. J was trimmed by 5 bases and V by 6 bases; bases with no gene match: 11. The CDR3 extends over 14 amino acids. Germline lookup yields CDR1 DFQATT and CDR2 SNEGSKA (reference sequence). This chain's CDR3 is CSAEDRVGRYGYTF. The CDR3 DNA reads as TGCAGTGCCGAGGACAGGGTTGGAAGGTATGGCTACACCTTC.

The chain joins TRBV10-3 to TRBJ2-7; 8 positions match TRBD1. Germline V gives CDR1 ENHRY, CDR2 SYGVKD. The CDR3 covers 15 residues. The trim removed 3 bases at V and 2 bases at J, leaving 6 bases unmatched. The CDR3 DNA reads as TGTGCCATCAGTGAAGGTGACAGGGGTGCCTACGAGCAGTACTTC. This codes for CAISEGDRGAYEQYF.

This clonotype has more than one count but fewer than ten. This chain links TRBV12-3 or TRBV12-4 with TRBJ2-3, with 11 bases aligning to TRBD2. The CDR3 runs 16 residues. The trim removed 6 bases at V and 3 bases at J, leaving 8 bases unmatched. The CDR3 loop reads CASSHLGLAATDTQYF. The CDR3 nucleotides are TGTGCCAGCAGCCACCTGGGACTAGCGGCAACAGATACGCAGTATTTT.

The rearrangement joins TRBV18 to TRBJ2-6; D is undetermined. This CDR3 contains 17 residues. Trimming pared 1 base from V and 0 bases from J, leaving 10 bases between. Germline lookup yields CDR1 KGHSH and CDR2 LQKENI. DNA for the CDR3: TGTGCCAGCTCACCACGAGTAGGGAACTCTGGGGCCAACGTCCTGACTTTC. Amino acids: CASSPRVGNSGANVLTF.

This clonotype was seen ten or more times. The chain uses TRBV6-6 and TRBJ2-5; no reliable D call. V was pared by 0 bases and J by 5 bases, with 4 bases between. The CDR3 is made up of 12 amino acids. Per germline, CDR1 MNHNY and CDR2 SVGAGI (reference sequence). The CDR3 loop is CASSYSTETQYF. The CDR3 DNA follows: TGTGCCAGCAGTTACTCCACGGAGACCCAGTACTTC.

The rearrangement uses TRBV3-1 and TRBJ2-5; 11 bases are a match to TRBD2. Germline loops: CDR1 LGHDT, CDR2 YNNKEL (reference sequence). The CDR3 sequence is 17 residues long. V trimming: 3 bases; J trimming: 5 bases; junction bases outside the gene matches: 11. The CDR3 DNA sequence: TGTGCCAGCAGCCACGGAAAACTAGCGGGAGTCGGGGAGACCCAGTACTTC. Translation gives CASSHGKLAGVGETQYF.

In its sample, this clonotype was seen many times. The chain uses TRBV5-6 and TRBJ2-2; no reliable D call. Germline loops: CDR1 SGHDT, CDR2 YYEEEE. CDR3 length: 12 residues. V was shortened by 1 base and J by 4 bases, with 2 bases between the two germline ends. In nucleotides, the CDR3 is TGTGCCAGCAGCTTGTTCACCGGGGAGCTGTTTTTT. The encoded protein is CASSLFTGELFF.

Ten or more counts support this clonotype. This chain uses TRBV5-1 with TRBJ2-5; the D gene is possibly TRBD1 (5 bases). V lost 6 bases and J lost 7, with 19 bases in between. This CDR3 comprises 14 residues. Germline-derived CDR1 and CDR2 are SGHRS and YFSETQ. CDR3 bases: TGCGCCAGCACCCCGAATGGGGAAAGGGGGACCCAGTACTTC. Its protein is CASTPNGERGTQYF.

This clonotype was found a few times. The chain links TRBV4-2 to TRBJ1-2; TRBD1 aligns across 10 bases. From germline, CDR1 is LGHNA and CDR2 YNFKEQ. Unmatched junction bases numbered 9, after V lost 0 bases and J lost 8 bases. CDR3 length equals 16 residues. The CDR3 sequence is CASSQEVQDRGEGYTF. The CDR3 bases are TGTGCCAGCAGCCAAGAAGTGCAGGACAGGGGGGAGGGCTACACCTTC.

This clonotype appeared many times. This chain links TRBV12-3 or TRBV12-4 with TRBJ2-3; D ambiguous. The CDR3 sequence is 13 residues long. Trimming cost V 4 bases and J 1 base, with 6 bases left between them. CDR3 loop: CASSYWGTDTQYF. In nucleotides, the CDR3 is TGTGCCAGCAGTTATTGGGGCACAGATACGCAGTATTTT.

This rearrangement joins TRBV6-5 to TRBJ2-5; 8 nucleotides line up with TRBD2. The V gene end was trimmed by 2 bases and the J gene end by 4 bases; junction bases not matched to a gene: 9. The CDR3 extends over 16 amino acids. Per germline, CDR1 MNHEY and CDR2 SVGAGI. The CDR3 DNA is TGTGCCAGCAGTTACCCGACGGGGGGGCCGCGAGAGACCCAGTACTTC. Translating gives CASSYPTGGPRETQYF.

In its sample, this clonotype was seen many times. J is TRBJ2-7 and V is TRBV5-6, with D perhaps TRBD2 (5 bases). V lost 6 bases, J lost 2 bases, and 12 bases lay in between. This CDR3 has 13 residues. The V gene's germline CDR1 is SGHDT and CDR2 YYEEEE. The CDR3 DNA is TGTGCCAGCACGCGATACGGGACCTACGAGCAGTACTTC. This translates into CASTRYGTYEQYF.

This clonotype appeared a few times. J is TRBJ1-1 and V is TRBV7-8, with D maybe TRBD1 (6 bases). The germline CDR1 and CDR2 sequences are SGHVS and FQNEAQ. Trimming shortened V by 5 bases and J by 8 bases, and 18 bases separated the two germline ends. The CDR3 extends over 14 amino acids. The CDR3 nucleotides read TGTGCCAGCAGCCCCAGGGACATTTTCAGGGAAGCTTTCTTT. This codes for CASSPRDIFREAFF.

This clonotype was detected ten times or more. V gene TRBV3-1 combines with J gene TRBJ1-3; D is unresolved. Deletions cut 8 bases from V and 0 bases from J, with 8 bases between. Germline CDR1 LGHDT, CDR2 YNNKEL (reference sequence). The CDR3 runs 13 residues. The CDR3 sequence is CASRVGSGNTIYF. The CDR3 DNA is TGTGCCAGCCGAGTGGGCTCTGGAAACACCATATATTTT.

This clonotype has ten or more counts. The gene calls are TRBV5-1 and TRBJ2-6, with unresolved D. V was clipped by 2 bases and J by 5 bases, with 2 bases between them. Looked up from germline, CDR1 is SGHRS and CDR2 is YFSETQ. The CDR3 consists of 12 residues. In nucleotides, the CDR3 is TGCGCCAGCAGCTTATGGGCCAACGTCCTGACTTTC. Amino acid sequence: CASSLWANVLTF.

The V gene is TRBV11-3, the J gene TRBJ2-2; 8 nucleotides match TRBD2. In germline, CDR1 is SGHNT, CDR2 YENEEA. The CDR3 runs to 15 residues. The V gene end was trimmed by 5 bases and the J gene end by 6 bases; junction bases not matched to a gene: 8. The CDR3 loop reads CASSHGTRAAGELFF. The CDR3 DNA sequence: TGTGCCAGCAGCCACGGGACTAGGGCGGCCGGGGAGCTGTTTTTT.